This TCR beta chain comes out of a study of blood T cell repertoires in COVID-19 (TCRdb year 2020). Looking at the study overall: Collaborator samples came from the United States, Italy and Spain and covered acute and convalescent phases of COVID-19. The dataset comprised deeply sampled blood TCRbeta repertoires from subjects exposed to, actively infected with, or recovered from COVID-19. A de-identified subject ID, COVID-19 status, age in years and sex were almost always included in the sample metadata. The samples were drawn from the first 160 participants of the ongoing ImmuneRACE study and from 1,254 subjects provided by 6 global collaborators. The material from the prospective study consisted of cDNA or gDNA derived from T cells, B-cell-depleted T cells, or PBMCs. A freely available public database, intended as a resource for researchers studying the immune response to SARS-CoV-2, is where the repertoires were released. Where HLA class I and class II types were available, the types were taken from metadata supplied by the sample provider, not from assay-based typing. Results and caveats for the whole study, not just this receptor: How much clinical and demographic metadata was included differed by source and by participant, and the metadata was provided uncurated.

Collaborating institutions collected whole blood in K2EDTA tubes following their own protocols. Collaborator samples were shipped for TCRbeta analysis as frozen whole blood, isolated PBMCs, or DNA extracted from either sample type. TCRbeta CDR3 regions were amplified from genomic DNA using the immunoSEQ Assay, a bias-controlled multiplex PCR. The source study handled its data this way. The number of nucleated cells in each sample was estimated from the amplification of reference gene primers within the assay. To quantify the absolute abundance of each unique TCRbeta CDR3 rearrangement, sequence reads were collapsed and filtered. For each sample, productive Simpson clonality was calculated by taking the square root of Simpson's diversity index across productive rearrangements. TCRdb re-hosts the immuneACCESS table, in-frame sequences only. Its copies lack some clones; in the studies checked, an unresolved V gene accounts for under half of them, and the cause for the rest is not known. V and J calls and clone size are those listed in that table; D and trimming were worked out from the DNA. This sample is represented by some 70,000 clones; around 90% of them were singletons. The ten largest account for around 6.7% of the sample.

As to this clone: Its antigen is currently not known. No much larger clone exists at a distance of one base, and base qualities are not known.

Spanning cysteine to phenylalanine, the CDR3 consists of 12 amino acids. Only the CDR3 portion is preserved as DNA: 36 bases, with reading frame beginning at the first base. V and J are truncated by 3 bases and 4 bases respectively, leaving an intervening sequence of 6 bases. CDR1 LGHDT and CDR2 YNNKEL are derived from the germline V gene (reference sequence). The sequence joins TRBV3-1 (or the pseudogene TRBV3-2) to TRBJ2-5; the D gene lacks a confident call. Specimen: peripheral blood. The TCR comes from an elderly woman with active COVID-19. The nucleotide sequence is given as TGTGCCAGCAGCCACTCCTCAGAGACCCAGTACTTC. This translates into CASSHSSETQYF.